One sample yielded the 9 T cell receptor beta chains listed below, sequenced in a study of cytomegalovirus exposure and HLA in healthy donors. The PCR made use of 60 Vbeta and 13 Jbeta primers. TCRdb's table, derived via immunoSEQ multiplex PCR, lists solely in-frame clones and lacks some. The sample lists 200,000 to 250,000 clones; 55% to 75% were seen once. Sequencing was performed on PBMCs. Receptor source: a man between 35 and 55 years old in good health and CMV-seropositive.

This clone occurred a few times. The chain carries TRBV5-4 and TRBJ2-5, with 9 bases that match TRBD1. Germline V lookup: CDR1 SGHNT, CDR2 YYREEE (reference sequence). This CDR3 spans 12 amino acids. Trimming at V came to 4 bases and at J to 8 bases, leaving 3 bases not matched to a gene. In DNA, the CDR3 is TGTGCCAGCAGCCTGACAGGGGGAACCCAGTACTTC. Translation gives CASSLTGGTQYF.

The V and J genes are TRBV20-1 and TRBJ2-7, with TRBD1 identical over 7 bases. The germline gives CDR1 DFQATT, CDR2 SNEGSKA (reference sequence). CDR3 length equals 11 residues. V was clipped by 6 bases and J by 2 bases; unmatched bases: 1. The CDR3 DNA is TGCAGTGCCACAGGGGCCTACGAGCAGTACTTC. This encodes CSATGAYEQYF.

The chain is built from TRBV25-1 and TRBJ2-3; unclear D gene. This CDR3 region has 13 residues. The V gene lost 4 bases and the J gene lost 5 bases, with 10 bases spanning the gap. Germline CDR1 and CDR2: MGHDK and SYGVNS. For the CDR3, the DNA is TGTGCCAGCAGTGTTATAAACAGAGATACGCAGTATTTT. Residues: CASSVINRDTQYF. Drawing the rest from reference TRBV25-1 and TRBJ2-3, the complete variable domain is EADIYQTPRYLVIGTGKKITLECSQTMGHDKMYWYQQDPGMELHLIHYSYGVNSTEKGDLSSESTVSRIRTEHFPLTLESARPSHTSQYLCASSVINRDTQYFGPGTRLTVL.

This clone was seen only a few times. This chain connects TRBV2 to TRBJ1-2, with a weak D call TRBD1 (6 bases). V shed 2 bases and J shed 10 bases, with 17 bases lying between them. Germline CDR1 is SNHLY and CDR2 is FYNNEI. The CDR3 covers 14 residues. The CDR3 spells CASSERLDGQIYTF. CDR3 sequence (DNA): TGTGCCAGCAGTGAAAGATTGGACGGACAGATCTACACCTTC.

This chain links TRBV6-6 with TRBJ1-2, with TRBD1 identical over 7 bases. The V and J ends lost 7 bases and 2 bases, in that order; junction bases with no gene match: 10. Per germline, CDR1 MNHNY and CDR2 SVGAGI (reference sequence). The CDR3 extends over 15 amino acids. CDR3: CASTRDSLLNYGYTF. The CDR3 nucleotides are TGTGCCAGCACCCGGGACAGTCTTTTAAACTATGGCTACACCTTC.

The CDR3 DNA follows: TGTGCCAGTACGGGGACACTTGGGGATGAAAAACTGTTTTTT. Its translation is CASTGTLGDEKLFF. The genes are TRBV19 and TRBJ1-4, with D tentatively TRBD1 (6 bases). The CDR3 sequence is 14 residues long. Between the trimmed V and J ends, which lost 7 bases and 6 bases, there was a span of 15 bases. CDR1 is LNHDA, CDR2 SQIVND, per germline (reference sequence). The full variable domain, completed using reference TRBV19 and TRBJ1-4, is DGGITQSPKYLFRKEGQNVTLSCEQNLNHDAMYWYRQDPGQGLRLIYYSQIVNDFQKGDIAEGYSVSREKKESFPLTVTSAQKNPTAFYLCASTGTLGDEKLFFGSGTQLSVL.

This clone was seen more than once but under ten times. CDR3 coding DNA: TGTGCCAGCAGCTTGAGGGACAGGAATTCACCCCTCCACTTT. It translates to CASSLRDRNSPLHF. This rearrangement joins TRBV5-4 to TRBJ1-6; 8 bases line up with TRBD1. The CDR3 consists of 14 residues. V trimming: 1 base; J trimming: 7 bases; junction bases outside the gene matches: 1. CDR1 and CDR2 from the germline V gene are SGHNT and YYREEE (reference sequence).

The chain couples TRBV11-2 to TRBJ2-2; a weak D match, TRBD2 (6 bases). The germline gives CDR1 SGHAT, CDR2 FQNNGV. V lost 1 base, J lost 1 base, and 13 bases lay in between. The CDR3 sequence is 17 residues long. The CDR3 DNA is TGTGCCAGCAGCTTAGTCCCCCGGCGGGGGAACACCGGGGAGCTGTTTTTT. It is translated as CASSLVPRRGNTGELFF.

The gene calls are TRBV28 and TRBJ2-6; TRBD1 aligns across 12 bases. Germline assignment: CDR1 MDHEN and CDR2 SYDVKM. V shed 6 bases and J 4 bases; nucleotides not matched to a gene: 7. This CDR3 is built from 17 residues. CDR3 DNA: TGTGCCAGCAGCCAAGGGGACAGGGGGCTAGGGGCCAACGTCCTGACTTTC. Translating gives CASSQGDRGLGANVLTF.